The 9 T cell receptor beta chains below were found in one sample sequenced in a study of metastatic and nonmetastatic thyroid tumors. No patient received treatment before thyroid surgery. TCRdb re-clonotyped the PCR reads via MiXCR. The sample comprises about 22,000 clones, 13% to 15% of which are singletons, and 13% to 15% rests with the top ten. Sequencing was performed on tumor tissue. These receptors came from a female donor with papillary thyroid cancer or a benign thyroid nodule (not recorded which). Some clones in this sample may be carry-over from other donors' samples.

This clone has at least ten counts. This rearrangement joins TRBV19 to TRBJ2-3, with D perhaps given as TRBD1 or TRBD2 (5 bases each). This CDR3 contains 15 residues. Between the trimmed V and J ends, which lost 4 bases and 2 bases, there was a span of 13 bases. Germline V CDR1 and CDR2: LNHDA, SQIVND (reference sequence). The CDR3 nucleotides read TGTGCCAGTAGTACTTTGGGGGACCCCACAGATACGCAGTATTTT. It yields the protein CASSTLGDPTDTQYF. The whole variable domain, filled in from reference TRBV19 and TRBJ2-3, reads DGGITQSPKYLFRKEGQNVTLSCEQNLNHDAMYWYRQDPGQGLRLIYYSQIVNDFQKGDIAEGYSVSREKKESFPLTVTSAQKNPTAFYLCASSTLGDPTDTQYFGPGTRLTVL.

This clone appeared many times. The chain joins TRBV5-1 to TRBJ2-5, with D tentatively TRBD1 or TRBD2 (5 bases each). Germline lookup yields CDR1 SGHRS and CDR2 YFSETQ. The V gene lost 1 base and the J gene lost 5 bases, with 15 bases spanning the gap. The CDR3 consists of 15 residues. The CDR3 nucleotides are TGCGCCAGCAGCTTGTCCTCAGGGCTAGCCGAGACCCAGTACTTC. Amino acid sequence: CASSLSSGLAETQYF.

Ten or more counts support this clone. The chain links TRBV7-6 to TRBJ1-4, with 7 bases that match TRBD1. This CDR3 is 14 amino acids long. V lost 5 bases to trimming and J lost 3 bases; unmatched junction nucleotides: 3. In germline, CDR1 is SGHVS, CDR2 FNYEAQ. The CDR3 loop reads CASSLTGPNEKLFF. CDR3 nucleotides: TGTGCCAGCAGCCTGACAGGGCCTAATGAAAAACTGTTTTTT.

This clone appeared many times. The chain uses TRBV18 and TRBJ2-7; 8 bases are shared with TRBD1. V gave up 7 bases and J gave up 10 bases; unmatched junction bases: 9. This CDR3 region has 12 residues. Germline V lookup: CDR1 KGHSH, CDR2 LQKENI. Here the CDR3 DNA reads TGTGCCAGCTTAAGGACAGGGAGTACCCAGTACTTC. Residues: CASLRTGSTQYF.

This clone was seen many times. The chain employs TRBV20-1 and TRBJ1-2; possibly TRBD1 for D (5 bases). In germline, CDR1 is DFQATT, CDR2 SNEGSKA (reference sequence). V was trimmed by 4 bases and J by 8 bases, leaving 26 bases between them. The CDR3 is 16 residues long. CDR3 sequence (DNA): TGCAGTGCTACCAAGGGACCTCGGGGGGAAAAGGGCGGCTACACCTTC. It is translated as CSATKGPRGEKGGYTF.

A word on this clone: The junction shows a germline mismatch at one end, possibly a read error. The J gene is TRBJ2-7, the V gene TRBV28; D is perhaps TRBD2 (7 bases). The CDR3 consists of 15 residues. Germline loops: CDR1 MDHEN, CDR2 SYDVKM. The CDR3 bases are TGTGCCGGCAGTTCACGGGGGGCGTCTCACTACGAGCAGTACTTC. It is translated as CAGSSRGASHYEQYF.

V usage is TRBV12-3 or TRBV12-4 and J usage is TRBJ1-4; D call uncertain. CDR3 length: 14 amino acids. Trimming took off 3 bases at V and 6 bases at J, with 11 bases between the two ends. The CDR3 DNA reads TGTGCCAGCAGTTTTAGTGCCTCCGATGAAAAACTGTTTTTT. It translates to CASSFSASDEKLFF.

This clone was picked up many times. The V gene is TRBV10-3, the J gene TRBJ1-6, with unresolved D. The CDR3 has 18 amino acids. The V end lost 3 bases, the J end lost 0 bases, and 15 bases lay between the germline ends. Germline CDR1 is ENHRY and CDR2 is SYGVKD. This chain's CDR3 is CAISETVSSSSYNSPLHF. Written as DNA, the CDR3 is TGTGCCATCAGTGAAACGGTGTCCAGCAGCTCCTATAATTCACCCCTCCACTTT.

The sample holds many counts of this clone. The chain joins TRBV19 to TRBJ1-5, with D possibly TRBD1 on 5 matching bases. CDR1 LNHDA and CDR2 SQIVND come from the germline V gene (reference sequence). The CDR3 is made up of 15 amino acids. The ends were cut back, 3 bases at V and 4 bases at J, with 13 bases in the middle. The CDR3 DNA reads as TGTGCCAGTAGTATCTTCGGGACTCTGAATCAGCCCCAGCATTTT. This sequence encodes CASSIFGTLNQPQHF. The variable domain in full, with the rest retrieved from reference TRBV19 and TRBJ1-5, is DGGITQSPKYLFRKEGQNVTLSCEQNLNHDAMYWYRQDPGQGLRLIYYSQIVNDFQKGDIAEGYSVSREKKESFPLTVTSAQKNPTAFYLCASSIFGTLNQPQHFGDGTRLSIL.